The 8 T cell receptor beta chains below were found in one sample sequenced in a study of quantifying T cell responses using KT2 cells. Study in general: cDNA was made from DNase-treated RNA using alpha and beta constant primers.

An oligo carrying a UMI was ligated to the cDNA 3' end. The first PCR ran roughly 4 cycles with an equimolar RC1.1 and RC1.2 beta primer mix. In TCRdb, the UMI-ligation and nested PCR reads were re-called with MiXCR into one record per CDR3 protein. The sample records tens of thousands of distinct CDR3 sequences, 7.3% being singletons. Source material: PBMCs spiked with cells of the T cell clone KT2. The source of these receptors is a human donor.

This sequence joins TRBV6-5 and TRBJ2-4; D unresolved. Germline V gene data show CDR1 as MNHEY and CDR2 as SVGAGI. V gave up 10 bases and J gave up 5 bases, with 3 bases separating them. This CDR3 has 9 amino acids. The CDR3 is CAIENIQYF. The CDR3 nucleotides are TGTGCCATCGAAAACATTCAGTACTTC.

This clonotype was counted between two and nine times. The chain uses TRBV29-1 and TRBJ2-5; TRBD2 agrees at 8 bases. The CDR3 has 16 residues. The J segment lost 1 base and the V segment lost 0 bases, leaving 7 bases of the junction unmatched. CDR1 is SQVTM and CDR2 is ANQGSEA in the germline V gene. The CDR3 DNA is TGCAGCGTTGAAGACGGGGGGGGGGGCCCCCAAGAGACCCAGTACTTC. This encodes CSVEDGGGGPQETQYF. The whole variable domain, filled in from reference TRBV29-1 and TRBJ2-5, reads SAVISQKPSRDICQRGTSLTIQCQVDSQVTMMFWYRQQPGQSLTLIATANQGSEATYESGFVIDKFPISRPNLTFSTLTVSNMSPEDSSIYLCSVEDGGGGPQETQYFGPGTRLLVL.

This clonotype was counted at least ten times. The chain couples TRBV20-1 to TRBJ2-7; D is perhaps TRBD1 (5 bases). V was pared by 5 bases and J by 2 bases, with 10 bases between. The CDR3 runs 12 residues. Germline CDR1 is DFQATT and CDR2 is SNEGSKA (reference sequence). The CDR3 region is CSAFGRAYEQYF. The CDR3 DNA reads TGCAGTGCTTTTGGCAGGGCCTACGAGCAGTACTTC.

Within the sample, this clonotype is medium-sized. V and J are TRBV21-1 and TRBJ2-7; TRBD2 reflects the table's D call only, with no check against the DNA. TRBV21-1 is tagged as a pseudogene. This CDR3 is built from 17 residues. The CDR3 nucleotides read TGTGCCAGCAGGGAATTACTAGCGGATCGGTTTAGGGACGAGCAGTACTTC. Translated, it gives CASRELLADRFRDEQYF.

This clonotype was seen repeatedly, ten times or more. This chain links TRBV27 with TRBJ1-5; D remains ambiguous. CDR3 length equals 14 residues. Germline assignment: CDR1 MNHEY and CDR2 SMNVEV (reference sequence). Between the trimmed V and J ends, which lost 6 bases and 3 bases, there was a span of 12 bases. In DNA form, the CDR3 reads TGTGCCAGCAGGTCTATGGGTAACAATCAGCCCCAGCATTTT. Translation gives CASRSMGNNQPQHF.

At least ten counts were recorded for this clonotype. The CDR3: CASSLLRDLPTGELFF. CDR3 sequence (DNA): TGTGCCAGCAGCCTCCTCCGGGACTTACCAACCGGGGAGCTGTTTTTT. V usage is TRBV27 and J usage is TRBJ2-2, with D tentatively TRBD2 (6 bases). Trimming left V 6 bases short and J 5 bases short, with 19 bases between. From germline, CDR1 is MNHEY and CDR2 SMNVEV (reference sequence). The CDR3 loop spans 16 amino acids.

This clonotype was seen at least ten times. This chain connects TRBV28 to TRBJ1-1; D may be TRBD1 (5 bases). CDR3 size: 14 residues. Germline loops: CDR1 MDHEN, CDR2 SYDVKM. V lost 6 bases and J lost 4, with 15 bases in between. DNA for the CDR3: TGTGCCAGCAGGCTACAGGCAGAATCCACTGAAGCTTTCTTT. Its translation is CASRLQAESTEAFF.

This clonotype was seen many times. The gene calls are TRBV7-6 and TRBJ1-4; D uncertain. V lost 3 bases, J lost 0 bases, and 2 bases lay in between. Germline lookup yields CDR1 SGHVS and CDR2 FNYEAQ. CDR3 size: 13 residues. For the CDR3, the DNA is TGTGCCAGCAGCTTTTCAACTAATGAAAAACTGTTTTTT. It encodes CASSFSTNEKLFF. Full variable domain (remainder filled in from reference TRBV7-6 and TRBJ1-4): GAGVSQSPRYKVTKRGQDVALRCDPISGHVSLYWYRQALGQGPEFLTYFNYEAQQDKSGLPNDRFSAERPEGSISTLTIQRTEQRDSAMYRCASSFSTNEKLFFGSGTQLSVL.